This T cell receptor beta chain appears in the sequencing data of a study of blood T cell repertoires in COVID-19 (dated by TCRdb to between 2020 and 2021). Background for the entire study: Samples from collaborators originated in the United States, Italy and Spain and spanned both the acute and convalescent phases of COVID-19. The material from the prospective study consisted of cDNA or gDNA derived from T cells, B-cell-depleted T cells, or PBMCs. Subjects who had been exposed to COVID-19, were actively infected with it, or had recovered from it provided the deeply sampled blood TCRbeta repertoires that made up the dataset. The repertoires were released in a freely available public database intended as a resource for research on the immune response to SARS-CoV-2. The samples were drawn from the first 160 participants of the ongoing ImmuneRACE study and from 1,200 or so subjects provided by 6 global collaborators. Sample metadata almost always included a de-identified subject ID, COVID-19 status, age in years and sex. Where available, HLA class I and class II types were obtained from metadata supplied by the sample provider rather than from assay-based typing.

A few counts support this clone. The specificity of this receptor is unknown. There are no base qualities to consult, and no much larger clone falls within one base. Each collaborating institution followed its own protocols to collect whole blood in K2EDTA tubes. Collaborator samples were shipped for TCRbeta analysis as frozen whole blood, isolated PBMCs, or DNA extracted from either sample type. Overall study results and their limits: Clinical and demographic metadata were provided uncurated, with the amount varying by source and participant.

TCRbeta CDR3 regions were amplified from genomic DNA by means of the immunoSEQ Assay, a bias-controlled multiplex PCR. The authors' analysis ran thus. The number of nucleated cells in each sample was estimated by amplification of reference gene primers within the assay. Sequence reads were collapsed and filtered to measure the absolute abundance of every unique TCRbeta CDR3 rearrangement. For each sample, productive Simpson clonality was calculated by taking the square root of Simpson's diversity index across productive rearrangements. Here the immuneACCESS table is served through TCRdb, limited to in-frame sequences with V and J called. Missing clones are a known gap in these copies; in checked studies unresolved V genes cover under half, and the rest lacks a known reason. The V and J calls and clone size come from that table; D and trimming were worked out from the DNA. Here the sample has fewer than 90,000 clones; about three quarters occur a single time. Of the sample, roughly 50% is held by the ten largest clones.

Material for sequencing was peripheral blood. This TCR was sampled from a human donor in a cohort sampled during active COVID-19.

This receptor has the CDR3 CASSTTLAGLTDEQFF. The DNA sequence follows: TGTGCCAGTAGTACCACCCTCGCGGGCCTAACCGATGAGCAGTTCTTC. This receptor chain uses TRBV19 and TRBJ2-1; the D segment could be TRBD2, given 5 matching bases. V was cut back by 4 bases and J by 8 bases, leaving a gap of 21 bases between them. Its CDR3 holds 16 amino acids, cysteine through phenylalanine. Of all the DNA, just the CDR3 is kept, 48 bases in frame from base 1. CDR1 and CDR2, looked up from the germline V gene (reference sequence), are LNHDA and SQIVND.